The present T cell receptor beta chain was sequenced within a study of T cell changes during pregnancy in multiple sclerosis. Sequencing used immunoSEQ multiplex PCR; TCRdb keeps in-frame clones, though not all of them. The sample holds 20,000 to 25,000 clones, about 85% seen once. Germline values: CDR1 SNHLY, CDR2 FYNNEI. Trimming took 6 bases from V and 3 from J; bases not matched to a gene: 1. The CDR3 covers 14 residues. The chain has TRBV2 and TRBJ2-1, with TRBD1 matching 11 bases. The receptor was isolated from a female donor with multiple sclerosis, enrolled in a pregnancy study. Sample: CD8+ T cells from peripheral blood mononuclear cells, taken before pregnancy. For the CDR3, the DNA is TGTGCCAGCAGGGGACAGGGGGACTACAATGAGCAGTTCTTC. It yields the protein CASRGQGDYNEQFF.